The rows below give T cell receptor beta chains drawn from one sample of a study of T cell responses to AZD1222 COVID-19 vaccine. The protocol was immunoSEQ multiplex PCR, while the TCRdb copy is restricted to in-frame clones and leaves out a portion. The table shows some 120,000 clones, with more than 80% occurring only once. The source material was peripheral blood, sampled on day 0 of AZD1222 vaccination. The receptors were gathered from an adult in good health. Both conserved end residues are part of each CDR3. The order of the fields is V gene, D gene, clone size, CDR3 protein. D genes are given only for firm matches. Clone size is stated in some rows and not others, as once, few, many or a class when expanded.

>TRBV11-2|TRBD1|-
CASSLIQGTETQYF
>TRBV6-1|TRBD2|-
CASSHGLAGEREQYF
>TRBV6-5|-|once
CASTQSNTGELFF
>TRBV4-2|-|-
CASSQEVLDSYEQYF
>TRBV10-1|-|-
CASSESPGPAYEQYF
>TRBV24-1|-|-
CATSGTANTGELFF
>TRBV25-1|-|-
CASSLHNTEAFF
>TRBV28|TRBD2|-
CASSLGLAGVGSEQFF
>TRBV28|-|-
CASSFEGDPRGDEQFF
>TRBV12-3/TRBV12-4|-|-
CASSFPGAQAFF
>TRBV2|-|-
CASSGPSEQYF
>TRBV5-4|-|-
CASSFQGPFKNEQFF
>TRBV11-3|-|-
CASSLGSGRGGTDTQYF
>TRBV9|-|-
CANLQGPDYGYTF
>TRBV12-3/TRBV12-4|TRBD1|-
CASSLQGDGYTF
>TRBV6-5|-|-
CASSYTRGVNTEAFF
>TRBV19|-|-
CASSSGQKLFF
>TRBV3-1/TRBV3-2|TRBD2|-
CASSHGTSGRRTGELFF
>TRBV6-2/TRBV6-3|TRBD1|-
CASSTGTGVEAFF
>TRBV4-3|-|-
CASSQGRINTDTQYF
>TRBV28|TRBD1|once
CASRGQGRFNGYTF
>TRBV5-4|-|-
CASSLDRTANTGELFF
>TRBV24-1|-|-
CATSPRSGALGNQPQHF
>TRBV6-5|TRBD1|once
CASSSGTVPHTF
>TRBV3-1/TRBV3-2|TRBD2|-
CASSQGGLAGVKSSYEQYF
>TRBV7-2|TRBD2|once
CASSPWDSGSYEQYF
>TRBV3-1/TRBV3-2|-|-
CASSQDEQNNEQFF
>TRBV5-1|-|-
CASSQSGQETQYF
>TRBV6-5|-|-
CASSRYSPGDYGYTF
>TRBV5-4|-|-
CASTRLGQAYGYTF
>TRBV9|-|-
CASSVGRGPSYEQYF
>TRBV27|-|-
CASGSGQPQHF
>TRBV7-8|-|-
CASSLELGEKLFF
>TRBV29-1|-|-
CSVVLGEQFF
>TRBV5-4|TRBD2|once
CASRETSGMGEQYF
>TRBV9|TRBD2|-
CASSAAGDLVGDTQYF
>TRBV12-3/TRBV12-4|-|-
CASSLYRTEAFF
>TRBV18|TRBD2|-
CASSPPTSGATGELFF
>TRBV9|-|-
CASSPGNQPQHF
>TRBV6-5|TRBD1|few
CASNRGQGQETQYF
>TRBV27|-|-
CASSGGQAYEQYF
>TRBV6-6|TRBD1|-
CASSYAGGSDAFF
>TRBV7-7|-|-
CASSPLGEWGDEQYF
>TRBV4-1|TRBD1|once
CASSPLAQGGTEAFF
>TRBV18|-|-
CASSPLVILGQGRTEAFF
>TRBV6-1|-|-
CASSDPGASNQPQHF
>TRBV29-1|-|-
CSVERVGNEQFF
>TRBV29-1|TRBD1|-
CSEPDRRGQPQHF
>TRBV6-2/TRBV6-3|TRBD1|-
CASSYSSPSGQGLGGYGYTF
>TRBV24-1|TRBD1|-
CATQQGQNTEAFF
>TRBV5-1|-|-
CASSLSHPSSGNTIYF
>TRBV9|-|-
CASSETGTTDTQYF
>TRBV12-3/TRBV12-4|-|-
CASSTGQRMFF
>TRBV30|TRBD2|-
CAWSRAGGPYNEQFF
>TRBV19|-|once
CASSMGRRNTEAFF
>TRBV4-3|TRBD2|-
CASSQGTSGTLREQFF
>TRBV28|-|-
CASSFVRPPYEQYF